One T cell receptor (beta chain) is described in this entry. This entry comes from a study of blood T cell repertoires in COVID-19. Overall study: Material from acute and convalescent COVID-19 was sourced from the United States, Italy and Spain. PBMCs, B-cell-depleted T cells, or T cells provided the cDNA or gDNA that made up the material.

Authors' methods: Estimation of nucleated cell counts relied on the amplification of reference gene primers. Assay: immunoSEQ multiplex PCR; the TCRdb copy retains only in-frame clones and omits some. V and J calls and clone size follow that table, whereas D and trimming were derived from the DNA. The sample lists around 370,000 clones; around 89% were seen once. This receptor was identified in a man aged 18 to 29 with active or convalescent COVID-19. The sequenced sample was peripheral blood.

CDR3 nucleotide sequence: TGTGCCAGCAGCTCGAATGGAGGGCTAGCGGGGGTCAATGAGCAGTTCTTC. Residues: CASSSNGGLAGVNEQFF. This chain uses TRBV5-6 with TRBJ2-1; 10 positions agree with TRBD2. V was pared by 3 bases and J by 6 bases, with 12 bases of the junction left unmatched. CDR3 length equals 17 residues. Germline CDR1 SGHDT, CDR2 YYEEEE.